This TCR beta chain is from a study of T-cell reconstitution after alpha-beta-depleted transplantation in children. Overall study results and limits: Recipient T cells and thymic progenitors that survived gave rise to the high TCRbeta diversity observed at day 60 in some patients. Expanded graft clones numbering several hundred reportedly gave rise to alpha-beta T cells about two months after transplant. It was newly produced T cells that mostly accounted for T-cell counts and diversity one year after transplant.

This clonotype was seen a handful of times. Its antigen is not identified. V dropped 6 bases and J dropped 0 bases, with 12 bases sitting between them. CDR1 is DFQATT and CDR2 is SNEGSKA in the germline V gene (reference sequence). CDR3 length equals 15 residues. Preparation of the TCRbeta library used unique molecular identifiers. Each CDR3 protein gets one entry after TCRdb re-called the PCR reads with MiXCR. Here the sample spans around 580,000 distinct CDR3 sequences, 23% being singletons. The material sequenced was PBMCs, mostly from graft donor cells, taken 360 days after TCRalphabeta/CD19-depleted stem cell transplant. This sequence joins TRBV20-1 and TRBJ1-6, with unresolved D. This receptor was identified in a boy under two years old who had a stem cell transplant for acute myeloid leukemia, so the T cells may come from the graft donor. The CDR3 protein is CSAPAGSSYNSPLHF. In DNA form, the CDR3 reads TGCAGTGCCCCCGCTGGGAGCTCCTATAATTCACCCCTCCACTTT.